The 26 T cell receptor beta chains reported below all come from one sample, sequenced in a study of OX40 agonist ivuxolimab in advanced cancers. TCRdb's table, derived via immunoSEQ multiplex PCR, lists solely in-frame clones and lacks some. Here the sample spans some 19,000 clones, around 87% being singletons. The sequencing here drew on CD4+ or CD8+ T cells sorted from blood, taken in a trial of the OX40 agonist ivuxolimab. These receptor sequences come from an adult with an advanced solid tumor such as melanoma, head and neck, liver or kidney cancer.

This clone was counted once. The J gene is TRBJ1-1, the V gene TRBV30; 8 nucleotides align to TRBD1. Per the germline V gene, CDR1 is GTSNPN and CDR2 is SVGIG (reference sequence). Trimming took 0 bases from V and 10 from J; bases not matched to a gene: 13. The CDR3 is made up of 15 amino acids. The CDR3 region is CAWSVQISFGTGAFF. The CDR3 DNA follows: TGTGCCTGGAGTGTACAGATTAGTTTCGGGACAGGAGCTTTCTTT.

The chain has TRBV6-5 and TRBJ2-3; the D call may be TRBD1 or TRBD2 (5 bases each). V dropped 2 bases and J dropped 0 bases, with 9 bases sitting between them. In germline, CDR1 is MNHEY, CDR2 SVGAGI. The CDR3 consists of 15 residues. The chain's CDR3 is CASSYRDGSTDTQYF. CDR3 bases: TGTGCCAGCAGTTACCGGGACGGAAGCACAGATACGCAGTATTTT.

This clone is a singleton in its sample. The gene calls are TRBV19 and TRBJ2-7; D perhaps matches TRBD1 (6 bases). Germline-derived CDR1 and CDR2 are LNHDA and SQIVND (reference sequence). The CDR3 is 14 residues long. V was trimmed by 5 bases and J by 4 bases, leaving 15 bases between them. CDR3 sequence (DNA): TGTGCCAGTAGTTCCGGGACATTCGATTACGAGCAGTACTTC. Translated, it gives CASSSGTFDYEQYF.

This clone is judged large (0.1 to 1%). This chain links TRBV7-9 with TRBJ2-2, with D possibly TRBD1 on 6 matching bases. The V end lost 4 bases, the J end lost 6 bases, and 12 bases lay between the germline ends. The CDR3 is 14 residues long. Germline CDR1 and CDR2: SEHNR and FQNEAQ (reference sequence). The CDR3 reads CASSSDSSAGELFF. DNA of the CDR3: TGTGCCAGCAGCTCGGACAGTTCGGCCGGGGAGCTGTTTTTT.

V and J are TRBV19 and TRBJ1-4; a weak D match, TRBD1 (5 bases). The length of the CDR3 is 12 residues. The germline gives CDR1 LNHDA, CDR2 SQIVND (reference sequence). Trimming shortened V by 6 bases and J by 8 bases, and 10 bases separated the two germline ends. The DNA of the CDR3 is TGTGCCAGTAGATGGGGCGCGGAAAAACTGTTTTTT. Translated, it gives CASRWGAEKLFF.

The V call is TRBV9, the J call TRBJ2-5; D is uncertain. From germline, CDR1 is SGDLS and CDR2 YYNGEE. Trimming took 0 bases from V and 9 from J, leaving 6 bases between them. The CDR3 spans 11 residues. The CDR3, as DNA: TGTGCCAGCAGCGTAGTCAGGTCCCAGTACTTC. Residues: CASSVVRSQYF.

V and J are TRBV18 and TRBJ2-7; 8 bases fit TRBD1. The trim removed 4 bases at V and 4 bases at J, leaving 6 bases unmatched. Germline CDR1 is KGHSH and CDR2 is LQKENI. The CDR3 runs to 14 residues. This chain's CDR3 is CASSRDRRTYEQYF. The CDR3 nucleotides read TGTGCCAGCTCACGGGACAGGAGGACGTACGAGCAGTACTTC.

The V gene is TRBV25-1, the J gene TRBJ1-2; TRBD1 might be the D (5 bases). V was pared by 6 bases and J by 2 bases, with 16 bases between. The CDR3 covers 15 residues. Germline V lookup: CDR1 MGHDK, CDR2 SYGVNS. The CDR3 spells CASRGVAFLNYGYTF. CDR3 coding DNA: TGTGCCAGCAGGGGGGTGGCATTCCTAAACTATGGCTACACCTTC.

The chain links TRBV15 to TRBJ2-2; 8 bases map to TRBD1. Germline-derived CDR1 and CDR2 are LNHNV and YYDKDF (reference sequence). The CDR3 consists of 16 residues. Trimming took 1 base from V and 6 from J; bases not matched to a gene: 7. The CDR3 sequence: CATSRGVTGGAGELFF. In DNA form, the CDR3 reads TGTGCCACCAGCAGAGGAGTAACAGGGGGAGCCGGGGAGCTGTTTTTT.

The rearrangement links TRBV7-9 to TRBJ1-5; no reliable D call. This CDR3 spans 15 amino acids. V dropped 5 bases and J dropped 0 bases, with 11 bases sitting between them. The germline gives CDR1 SEHNR, CDR2 FQNEAQ (reference sequence). The DNA of the CDR3 is TGTGCCAGCAGCCCAGGCGTTCATAGCAATCAGCCCCAGCATTTT. Amino acids: CASSPGVHSNQPQHF.

The chain is built from TRBV27 and TRBJ2-2; D is undetermined. The CDR3 runs to 12 residues. The germline gives CDR1 MNHEY, CDR2 SMNVEV (reference sequence). Deletions cut 5 bases from V and 2 bases from J, with 3 bases between. CDR3 residues: CASSLNTGELFF. CDR3 DNA: TGTGCCAGCAGTCTAAACACCGGGGAGCTGTTTTTT.

V is TRBV6-1 and J is TRBJ1-1; D ambiguous. Germline values: CDR1 MNHNS, CDR2 SASEGT. Trimming stripped 6 bases from V and 1 base from J, with 9 bases between. This CDR3 comprises 13 residues. DNA for the CDR3: TGTGCCAGCAGAAGGGTTAGGAACACTGAAGCTTTCTTT. Its protein product is CASRRVRNTEAFF.

The V gene is TRBV7-6, the J gene TRBJ2-7; a weak D match, TRBD2 (7 bases). The CDR3 extends over 15 amino acids. Germline V gives CDR1 SGHVS, CDR2 FNYEAQ. V was clipped by 1 base and J by 5 bases, with 15 bases between them. As DNA, the CDR3 is TGTGCCAGCAGCTTAGTTGAGGGAGGGGGGCACGAGCAGTACTTC. This codes for CASSLVEGGGHEQYF.

The V call is TRBV11-2, the J call TRBJ2-5, with TRBD2 matching 7 bases. CDR3 length equals 14 residues. V was clipped by 4 bases and J by 5 bases; unmatched bases: 7. Germline V gene sequence: CDR1 SGHAT, CDR2 FQNNGV. This CDR3 is CASSWEGLWETQYF. CDR3 bases: TGTGCCAGCAGCTGGGAGGGTTTATGGGAGACCCAGTACTTC.

This chain connects TRBV7-9 to TRBJ2-7; D unclear. Germline V CDR1 and CDR2: SEHNR, FQNEAQ (reference sequence). Between the trimmed V and J ends, which lost 5 bases and 4 bases, there was a span of 15 bases. CDR3 length: 14 amino acids. The CDR3 loop is CASSPPLSRYEQYF. The CDR3, as DNA: TGTGCCAGCAGCCCACCCTTGAGCCGATACGAGCAGTACTTC.

The chain uses TRBV5-1 and TRBJ2-1; 15 bases align to TRBD2. Germline trimming cut 0 bases from V and 8 bases from J; bases unmatched to any gene: 3. The CDR3 length is 16 residues. CDR1 is SGHRS and CDR2 is YFSETQ in the germline V gene. The chain's CDR3 is CASSLGTSGGADEQFF. CDR3 coding DNA: TGCGCCAGCAGCTTGGGGACTAGCGGGGGGGCCGATGAGCAGTTCTTC.

J is TRBJ2-3 and V is TRBV30; perhaps D is TRBD1 or TRBD2 (5 bases each). Germline CDR1 reads GTSNPN; CDR2 reads SVGIG (reference sequence). This CDR3 region has 15 residues. The V end lost 1 base, the J end lost 0 bases, and 11 bases lay between the germline ends. CDR3 loop: CAWSAGTFSTDTQYF. CDR3 coding DNA: TGTGCCTGGAGTGCCGGGACGTTTAGCACAGATACGCAGTATTTT.

This sequence joins TRBV11-3 and TRBJ2-2, with TRBD1 identical over 7 bases. The V gene end was trimmed by 6 bases and the J gene end by 5 bases; junction bases not matched to a gene: 3. The germline gives CDR1 SGHNT, CDR2 YENEEA. The length of the CDR3 is 13 residues. CDR3 nucleotides: TGTGCCAGCAGTCGGACAGGTACCGGGGAGCTGTTTTTT. This sequence encodes CASSRTGTGELFF. The full variable domain, rest sourced from reference TRBV11-3 and TRBJ2-2, is EAGVVQSPRYKIIEKKQPVAFWCNPISGHNTLYWYLQNLGQGPELLIRYENEEAVDDSQLPKDRFSAERLKGVDSTLKIQPAELGDSAVYLCASSRTGTGELFFGEGSRLTVL.

V gene TRBV6-1 combines with J gene TRBJ1-1, with D perhaps matching TRBD1 (6 bases). The V gene lost 4 bases and the J gene lost 1 base, with 13 bases spanning the gap. Germline CDR1 reads MNHNS; CDR2 reads SASEGT. This CDR3 is built from 15 residues. In DNA, the CDR3 is TGTGCCAGCAGTGCCTCAGGGGTAAAGAACACTGAAGCTTTCTTT. Amino acid sequence: CASSASGVKNTEAFF.

This clone occurred once. This chain uses TRBV11-2 with TRBJ2-7, with 9 nucleotides matching TRBD1. Per the germline V gene, CDR1 is SGHAT and CDR2 is FQNNGV. After removal of 5 bases from V and 3 bases from J, the junction contained 8 bases not matched to a gene. This CDR3 comprises 15 residues. The CDR3 is CASSLTGTGNYEQYF. In DNA, the CDR3 is TGTGCCAGCAGCCTCACCGGGACAGGGAACTACGAGCAGTACTTC. The entire variable domain, with the rest obtained from reference TRBV11-2 and TRBJ2-7, is as follows: EAGVAQSPRYKIIEKRQSVAFWCNPISGHATLYWYQQILGQGPKLLIQFQNNGVVDDSQLPKDRFSAERLKGVDSTLKIQPAKLEDSAVYLCASSLTGTGNYEQYFGPGTRLTVT.

The chain recombines TRBV5-6 with TRBJ2-5, with 7 bases lining up with TRBD2. The CDR3 consists of 15 residues. In germline, CDR1 is SGHDT, CDR2 YYEEEE. V trimming: 2 bases; J trimming: 4 bases; junction bases outside the gene matches: 8. The CDR3 sequence: CASSLDPAGRETQYF. In DNA, the CDR3 is TGTGCCAGCAGCTTAGACCCAGCGGGGCGAGAGACCCAGTACTTC.

V usage is TRBV7-2 and J usage is TRBJ2-3, with 12 bases matching TRBD2. J lost 0 bases, V lost 3 bases, and 10 bases had no gene match. Germline V gene lookup returns CDR1 SGHTA and CDR2 FQGNSA. This CDR3 is 19 amino acids long. Here the CDR3 reads CASSLPALAGGTSTDTQYF. CDR3 nucleotide sequence: TGTGCCAGCAGCTTGCCCGCACTAGCGGGGGGAACTAGCACAGATACGCAGTATTTT.

CDR3 sequence (DNA): TGCGCCAGCAGTCAAATAGGGGGCTCCTACGAGCAGTACTTC. Amino acids: CASSQIGGSYEQYF. This chain joins TRBV4-1 and TRBJ2-7, with a tentative D call TRBD1 (6 bases). The CDR3 covers 14 residues. Germline V gene lookup returns CDR1 MGHRA and CDR2 YSYEKL. V was trimmed by 6 bases and J by 0 bases, leaving 12 bases between them.

The chain has TRBV27 and TRBJ2-7; tentatively, D is TRBD2 (7 bases). The CDR3 contains 13 residues. Trimming took off 4 bases at V and 4 bases at J, with 11 bases between the two ends. CDR1 and CDR2 from the germline V gene are MNHEY and SMNVEV (reference sequence). The CDR3 region is CASSWGGQYEQYF. The CDR3 region has the DNA TGTGCCAGCAGTTGGGGGGGGCAATACGAGCAGTACTTC.

This clone has a single count. The CDR3 nucleotides read TGTGCCAGCGCCCAGAGAATACAAGACCCCTCCTACAATGAGCAGTTCTTC. Its translation is CASAQRIQDPSYNEQFF. The V call is TRBV19, the J call TRBJ2-1, with D unresolved. The CDR3 sequence is 17 residues long. From germline, CDR1 is LNHDA and CDR2 SQIVND (reference sequence). Trimming shortened V by 9 bases and J by 0 bases, and 21 bases separated the two germline ends.

J is TRBJ1-1 and V is TRBV10-3, with D possibly being TRBD1 (5 bases). The germline V gene has CDR1 ENHRY and CDR2 SYGVKD. Trimming cost V 5 bases and J 3 bases, with 13 bases left between them. CDR3 length: 14 amino acids. CDR3 nucleotides: TGTGCCATCAGTTCCGGGACGGGGGACACTGAAGCTTTCTTT. It codes for CAISSGTGDTEAFF.